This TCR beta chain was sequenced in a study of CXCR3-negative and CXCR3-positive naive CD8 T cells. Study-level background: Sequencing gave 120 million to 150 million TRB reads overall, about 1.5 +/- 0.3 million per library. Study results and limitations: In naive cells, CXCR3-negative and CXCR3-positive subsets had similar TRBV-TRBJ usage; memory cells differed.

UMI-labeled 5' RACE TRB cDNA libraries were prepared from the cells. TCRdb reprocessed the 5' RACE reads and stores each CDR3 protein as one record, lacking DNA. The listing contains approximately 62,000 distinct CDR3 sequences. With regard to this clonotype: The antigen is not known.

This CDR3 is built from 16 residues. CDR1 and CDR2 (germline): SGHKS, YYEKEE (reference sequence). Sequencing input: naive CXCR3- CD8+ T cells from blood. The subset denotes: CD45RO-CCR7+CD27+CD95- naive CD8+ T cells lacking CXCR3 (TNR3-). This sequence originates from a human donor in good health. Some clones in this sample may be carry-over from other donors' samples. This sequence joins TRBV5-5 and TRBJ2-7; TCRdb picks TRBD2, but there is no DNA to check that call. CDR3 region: CASSTPTREEGHEQYF.